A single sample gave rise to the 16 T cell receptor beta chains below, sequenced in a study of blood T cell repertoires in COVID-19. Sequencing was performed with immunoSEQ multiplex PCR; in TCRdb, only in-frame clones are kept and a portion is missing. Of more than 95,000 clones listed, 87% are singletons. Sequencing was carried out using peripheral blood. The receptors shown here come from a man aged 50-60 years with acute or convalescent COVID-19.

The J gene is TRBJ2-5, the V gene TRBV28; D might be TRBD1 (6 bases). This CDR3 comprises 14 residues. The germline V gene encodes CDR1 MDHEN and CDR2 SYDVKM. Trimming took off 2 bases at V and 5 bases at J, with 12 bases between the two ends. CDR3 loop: CASSLRNRVETQYF. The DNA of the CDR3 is TGTGCCAGCAGTTTAAGGAACAGGGTTGAGACCCAGTACTTC.

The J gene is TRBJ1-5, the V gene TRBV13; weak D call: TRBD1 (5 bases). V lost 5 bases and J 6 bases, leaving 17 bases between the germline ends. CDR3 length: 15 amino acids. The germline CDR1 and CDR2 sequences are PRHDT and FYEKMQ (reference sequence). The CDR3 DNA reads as TGTGCCAGCAGCCTGGGTAGGACATCTGGTCAGCCCCAGCATTTT. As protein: CASSLGRTSGQPQHF.

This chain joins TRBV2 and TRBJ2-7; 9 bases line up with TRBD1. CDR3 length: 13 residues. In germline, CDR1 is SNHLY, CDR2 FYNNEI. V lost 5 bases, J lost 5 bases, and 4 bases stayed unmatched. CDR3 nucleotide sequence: TGTGCCAGCAGTTTGGACAGGGGCGACGAGCAGTACTTC. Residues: CASSLDRGDEQYF.

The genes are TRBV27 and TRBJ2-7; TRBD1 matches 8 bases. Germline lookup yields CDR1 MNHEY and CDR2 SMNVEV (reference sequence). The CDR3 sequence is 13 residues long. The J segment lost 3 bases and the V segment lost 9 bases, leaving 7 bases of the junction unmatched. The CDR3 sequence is CASSFGQGYEQYF. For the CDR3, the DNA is TGTGCCAGTAGCTTCGGACAGGGCTACGAGCAGTACTTC.

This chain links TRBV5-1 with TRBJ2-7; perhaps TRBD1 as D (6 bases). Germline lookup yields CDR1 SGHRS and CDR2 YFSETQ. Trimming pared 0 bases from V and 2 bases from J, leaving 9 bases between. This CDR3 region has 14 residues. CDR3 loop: CASSLDRVTYEQYF. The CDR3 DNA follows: TGCGCCAGCAGCTTGGACAGGGTAACCTACGAGCAGTACTTC.

CDR3 sequence reads: CASSLDLEGLRYF. DNA of the CDR3: TGTGCCAGCAGTTTAGACCTAGAGGGACTTAGGTACTTC. The chain links TRBV12-3 or TRBV12-4 to TRBJ2-4; weak D call: TRBD2 (6 bases). The CDR3 runs to 13 residues. Trimming cost V 1 base and J 15 bases, with 16 bases left between them.

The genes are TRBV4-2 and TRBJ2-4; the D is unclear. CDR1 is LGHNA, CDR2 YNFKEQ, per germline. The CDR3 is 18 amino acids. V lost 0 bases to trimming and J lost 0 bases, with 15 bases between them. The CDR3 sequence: CASSQDIKAVLAKNIQYF. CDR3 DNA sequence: TGTGCCAGCAGCCAAGATATAAAGGCGGTACTAGCCAAAAACATTCAGTACTTC.

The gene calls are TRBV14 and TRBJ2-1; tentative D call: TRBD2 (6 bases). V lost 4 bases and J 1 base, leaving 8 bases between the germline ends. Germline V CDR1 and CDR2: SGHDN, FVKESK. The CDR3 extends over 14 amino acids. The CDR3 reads CASSLGTSYNEQFF. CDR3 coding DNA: TGTGCCAGCAGCCTCGGGACTTCCTACAATGAGCAGTTCTTC.

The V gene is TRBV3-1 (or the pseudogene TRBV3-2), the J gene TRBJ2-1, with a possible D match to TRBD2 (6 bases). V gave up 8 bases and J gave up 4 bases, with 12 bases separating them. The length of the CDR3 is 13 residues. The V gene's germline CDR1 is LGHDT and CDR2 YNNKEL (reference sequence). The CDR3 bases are TGTGCCAGCGGTCCTAGCGAGTACAATGAGCAGTTCTTC. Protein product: CASGPSEYNEQFF.

CDR3 sequence (DNA): TGTGCCAGCAGCTTCAGGGCTTCTAGCACAGATACGCAGTATTTT. As protein: CASSFRASSTDTQYF. This chain connects TRBV7-9 to TRBJ2-3; maybe TRBD1 (5 bases). Germline CDR1 SEHNR, CDR2 FQNEAQ (reference sequence). The CDR3 covers 15 residues. Trimming stripped 3 bases from V and 0 bases from J, with 10 bases between.

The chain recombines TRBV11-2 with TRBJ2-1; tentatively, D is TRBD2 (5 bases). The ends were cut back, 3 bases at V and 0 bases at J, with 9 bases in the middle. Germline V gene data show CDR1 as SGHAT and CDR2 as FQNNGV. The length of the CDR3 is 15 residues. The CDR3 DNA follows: TGTGCCAGCAGCTTTATAGGGAGCTCCTACAATGAGCAGTTCTTC. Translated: CASSFIGSSYNEQFF.

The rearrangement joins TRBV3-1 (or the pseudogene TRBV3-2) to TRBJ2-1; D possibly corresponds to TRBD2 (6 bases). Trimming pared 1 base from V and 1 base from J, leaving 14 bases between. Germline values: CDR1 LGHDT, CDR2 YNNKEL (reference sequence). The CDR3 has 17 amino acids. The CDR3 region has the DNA TGTGCCAGCAGCCAAGGGGTTCGACTAGTATCCTACAATGAGCAGTTCTTC. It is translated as CASSQGVRLVSYNEQFF.

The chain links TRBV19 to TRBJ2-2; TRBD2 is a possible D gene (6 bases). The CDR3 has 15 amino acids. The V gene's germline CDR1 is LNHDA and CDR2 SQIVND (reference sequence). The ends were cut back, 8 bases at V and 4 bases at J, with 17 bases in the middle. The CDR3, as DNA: TGTGCCAGTGGAGGGGCGGAAATTATCACCGGGGAGCTGTTTTTT. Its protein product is CASGGAEIITGELFF. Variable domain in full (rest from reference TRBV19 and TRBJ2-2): DGGITQSPKYLFRKEGQNVTLSCEQNLNHDAMYWYRQDPGQGLRLIYYSQIVNDFQKGDIAEGYSVSREKKESFPLTVTSAQKNPTAFYLCASGGAEIITGELFFGEGSRLTVL.

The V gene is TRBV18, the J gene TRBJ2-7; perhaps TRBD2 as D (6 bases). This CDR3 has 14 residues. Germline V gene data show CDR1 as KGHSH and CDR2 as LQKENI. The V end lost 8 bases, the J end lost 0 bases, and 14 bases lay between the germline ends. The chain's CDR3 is CASAAGQSSYEQYF. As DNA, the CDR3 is TGTGCCAGCGCTGCGGGGCAGAGCTCCTACGAGCAGTACTTC.

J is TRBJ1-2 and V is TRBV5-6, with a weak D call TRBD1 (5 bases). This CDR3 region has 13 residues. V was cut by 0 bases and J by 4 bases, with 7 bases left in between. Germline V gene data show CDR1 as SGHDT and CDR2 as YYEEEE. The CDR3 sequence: CASSLVQGYGYTF. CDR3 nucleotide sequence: TGTGCCAGCAGCTTGGTCCAGGGCTATGGCTACACCTTC.

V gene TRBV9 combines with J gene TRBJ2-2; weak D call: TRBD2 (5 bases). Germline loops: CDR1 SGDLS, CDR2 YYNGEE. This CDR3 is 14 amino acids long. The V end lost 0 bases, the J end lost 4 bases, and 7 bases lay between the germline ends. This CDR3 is CASSVAGSTGELFF. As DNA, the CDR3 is TGTGCCAGCAGCGTAGCGGGGAGCACCGGGGAGCTGTTTTTT.